These 12 T cell receptor beta chains came from one sample sequenced in a study of blood T cell repertoires in COVID-19. TCRdb's copy holds only in-frame clones and misses some; the assay was immunoSEQ multiplex PCR. The sample shows 310,000 or so clones, 80% to 90% of them seen only once. Sequences were obtained from peripheral blood. The receptors stem from a man under 40 with COVID-19, enrolled during active disease.

This clone has just one count. The chain uses TRBV4-2 and TRBJ1-2, with 7 bases lining up with TRBD1. Unmatched junction bases numbered 3, after V lost 0 bases and J lost 2 bases. Germline V CDR1 and CDR2: LGHNA, YNFKEQ. The CDR3 covers 15 residues. Here the CDR3 reads CASSQDEGQNYGYTF. CDR3 DNA: TGTGCCAGCAGCCAAGATGAGGGACAGAACTATGGCTACACCTTC.

The chain combines TRBV5-6 with TRBJ1-5; D is perhaps TRBD1 (6 bases). There are 15 residues in the CDR3. CDR1 and CDR2 from the germline V gene are SGHDT and YYEEEE. The V and J ends lost 5 bases and 6 bases respectively, with 18 bases between them. This CDR3 reads CASSRGGNQVQPQHF. In DNA, the CDR3 is TGTGCCAGCAGTAGGGGGGGGAACCAAGTTCAGCCCCAGCATTTT.

The rearrangement joins TRBV10-3 to TRBJ1-1, with D perhaps matching TRBD1 (5 bases). The CDR3 has 13 residues. Trimming shortened V by 10 bases and J by 4 bases, and 16 bases separated the two germline ends. The V gene's germline CDR1 is ENHRY and CDR2 SYGVKD. The CDR3 region is CATYGGVATEAFF. The CDR3 DNA follows: TGTGCCACCTACGGGGGGGTTGCCACTGAAGCTTTCTTT.

In this sample, this clone turned up once. The V call is TRBV29-1, the J call TRBJ1-1; perhaps TRBD1 as D (6 bases). Trimming cost V 3 bases and J 1 base, with 9 bases left between them. The CDR3 contains 13 residues. Germline V gene data show CDR1 as SQVTM and CDR2 as ANQGSEA. The CDR3 is CSVEGHQNTEAFF. DNA of the CDR3: TGCAGCGTTGAGGGACATCAGAACACTGAAGCTTTCTTT.

The chain uses TRBV5-6 and TRBJ1-6; 11 bases match TRBD1. The V gene's germline CDR1 is SGHDT and CDR2 YYEEEE. The CDR3 is made up of 15 amino acids. V lost 0 bases and J lost 8; bases outside the gene matches: 1. As DNA, the CDR3 is TGTGCCAGCAGCTTGGTGGGACAGGGGGATTCACCCCTCCACTTT. Translation gives CASSLVGQGDSPLHF.

V is TRBV7-8 and J is TRBJ2-1, with 12 bases aligning to TRBD2. Germline-derived CDR1 and CDR2 are SGHVS and FQNEAQ. V gave up 1 base and J gave up 0 bases; unmatched junction bases: 4. The CDR3 covers 18 residues. The CDR3 spells CASSLGLAGGSSYNEQFF. DNA for the CDR3: TGTGCCAGCAGCTTAGGGCTAGCGGGAGGGAGCTCCTACAATGAGCAGTTCTTC.

The chain has TRBV6-2 or TRBV6-3 and TRBJ2-1; TRBD2 agrees at 10 bases. V shed 1 base, J shed 9 bases, and the junction held 3 bases outside the gene matches. This CDR3 contains 14 residues. Germline V gene data show CDR1 as MNHEY and CDR2 as SVGEGT. In DNA form, the CDR3 reads TGTGCCAGCAGTTACTTCAGGACTAGCGGTGAGCAGTTCTTC. Protein sequence: CASSYFRTSGEQFF.

This chain links TRBV3-1 (or the pseudogene TRBV3-2) with TRBJ1-1; TRBD1 might be the D (5 bases). V lost 1 base, J lost 8 bases, and 11 bases lay in between. Germline V CDR1 and CDR2: LGHDT, YNNKEL (reference sequence). This CDR3 spans 13 amino acids. CDR3 loop: CASSQVRGGEAFF. The CDR3 DNA reads as TGTGCCAGCAGCCAAGTACGCGGGGGGGAAGCTTTCTTT.

This clone was found once. The chain recombines TRBV7-8 with TRBJ2-1; TRBD2 matches at 8 bases. Per germline, CDR1 SGHVS and CDR2 FQNEAQ. The junction had 3 bases not matched to a gene; V was cut back by 5 bases and J by 0 bases. There are 15 residues in the CDR3. The CDR3 reads CASSTGLVSYNEQFF. The CDR3 DNA reads TGTGCCAGCAGCACGGGACTAGTCTCCTACAATGAGCAGTTCTTC.

The rearrangement joins TRBV7-2 to TRBJ1-3, with TRBD1 matching over 7 bases. The CDR3 is 18 residues long. The germline CDR1 and CDR2 sequences are SGHTA and FQGNSA. V was pared by 2 bases and J by 0 bases, with 10 bases of the junction left unmatched. CDR3 sequence (DNA): TGTGCCAGCAGCTTATTCGTTCGGGGGACAGCCTCTGGAAACACCATATATTTT. Its translation is CASSLFVRGTASGNTIYF.

The chain is built from TRBV12-5 and TRBJ1-6, with D perhaps TRBD1 (6 bases). Deletions cut 7 bases from V and 0 bases from J, with 19 bases between. The CDR3 runs to 18 residues. Germline V gene data show CDR1 as LGHNT and CDR2 as FRNRAP. The CDR3 protein is CASALTGLATSYNSPLHF. CDR3 in DNA: TGTGCTAGTGCTCTAACAGGGCTGGCAACCTCCTATAATTCACCCCTCCACTTT. The whole variable domain, remainder taken from reference TRBV12-5 and TRBJ1-6, is DARVTQTPRHKVTEMGQEVTMRCQPILGHNTVFWYRQTMMQGLELLAYFRNRAPLDDSGMPKDRFSAEMPDATLATLKIQPSEPRDSAVYFCASALTGLATSYNSPLHFGNGTRLTVT.

This clone was detected only once. The chain employs TRBV7-2 and TRBJ1-2, with D possibly matching TRBD1 (5 bases). This CDR3 spans 12 amino acids. The V end was cut by 3 bases, the J end by 7 bases, with 9 bases between. Germline V CDR1 and CDR2: SGHTA, FQGNSA. CDR3 in amino acids: CASSFWGPGYTF. In nucleotides, the CDR3 is TGTGCCAGCAGCTTCTGGGGCCCTGGCTACACCTTC.